This T cell receptor beta chain is from a study of shared clonotypes between healthy human individuals. Looking at the study overall: Three plates were used per donor for CD4 naive, three for CD4 memory, two for CD8 naive and one for CD8 memory.

Trimming stripped 2 bases from V and 0 bases from J, with 8 bases between. Looked up from germline, CDR1 is KGHSH and CDR2 is LQKENI. This CDR3 contains 16 residues. Study processing details: ImmunoSEQ supplied junction-only sequences lacking quality scores, so filtering was different. Sequenced by immunoSEQ multiplex PCR; TCRdb stores in-frame clones only, minus some. V, J and clone size derive from that table, while D and trimming were established from the DNA sequence. The sample has about 980,000 clones, approximately 80% seen once. This receptor was identified in a man younger than 35 in good health. This sequence joins TRBV18 and TRBJ2-6; D is unclear. Sequencing was carried out using memory CD4+ T cells sorted from blood. As to subset: CD45RA-negative fraction. CDR3 region: CASSPLTGSGANVLTF. As DNA, the CDR3 is TGTGCCAGCTCACCATTAACCGGCTCTGGGGCCAACGTCCTGACTTTC.